This T cell receptor (beta chain) was sequenced during a study of radiation and T cells in renal cell carcinoma. Data came from immunoSEQ multiplex PCR; TCRdb stores just in-frame clones and leaves some out. In the table there are around 180,000 clones, around 89% of which are singletons. Time point meaning: blood 4 weeks post-SBRT, at nephrectomy. The treatment denotes: 15 Gy SBRT to primary tumor, nephrectomy 4 weeks later. The CDR3 runs 15 residues. V was clipped by 4 bases and J by 3 bases, with 16 bases between them. CDR1 is SGHVS and CDR2 is FQNEAQ in the germline V gene. The genes are TRBV7-8 and TRBJ2-7; D gene uncertain. The specimen was blood, collected from a patient whose treatment included radiotherapy and nephrectomy. The source of this sequence is a woman in her forties or fifties with renal cell carcinoma. In DNA, the CDR3 is TGTGCCAGCAGCTCATGGACCGACACATACTACGAGCAGTACTTC. This gives the protein CASSSWTDTYYEQYF.